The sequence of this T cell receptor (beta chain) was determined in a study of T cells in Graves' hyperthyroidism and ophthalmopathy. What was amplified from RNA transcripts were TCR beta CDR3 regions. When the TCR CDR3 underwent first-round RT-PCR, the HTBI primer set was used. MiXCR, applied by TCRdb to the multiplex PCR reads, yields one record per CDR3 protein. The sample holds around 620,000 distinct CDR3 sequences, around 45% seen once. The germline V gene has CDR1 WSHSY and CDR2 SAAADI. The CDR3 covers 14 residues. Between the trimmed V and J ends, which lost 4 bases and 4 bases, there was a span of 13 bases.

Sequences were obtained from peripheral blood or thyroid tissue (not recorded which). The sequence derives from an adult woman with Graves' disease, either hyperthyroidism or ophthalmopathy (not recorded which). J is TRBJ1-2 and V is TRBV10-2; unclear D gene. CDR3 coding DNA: TGCGCCAGCAGTGTGGGGAGTGCGGGCTATGGCTACACCTTC. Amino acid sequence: CASSVGSAGYGYTF.